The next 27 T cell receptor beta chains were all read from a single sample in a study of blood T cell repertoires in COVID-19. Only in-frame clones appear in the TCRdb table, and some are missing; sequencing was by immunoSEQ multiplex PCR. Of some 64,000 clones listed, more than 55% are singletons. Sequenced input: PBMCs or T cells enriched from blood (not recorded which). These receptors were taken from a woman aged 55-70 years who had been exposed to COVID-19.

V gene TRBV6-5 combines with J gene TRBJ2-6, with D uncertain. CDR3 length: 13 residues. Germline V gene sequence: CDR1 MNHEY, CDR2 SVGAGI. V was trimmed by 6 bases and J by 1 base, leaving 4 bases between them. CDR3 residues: CASSRSGANVLTF. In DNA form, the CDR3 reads TGTGCCAGCAGCCGTTCTGGGGCCAACGTCCTGACTTTC.

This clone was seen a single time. This CDR3 is CASSQDSFYDGYTF. The CDR3 region has the DNA TGTGCCAGCAGCCAAGATTCGTTTTATGATGGCTACACCTTC. J is TRBJ1-2 and V is TRBV4-2; no reliable D call. Germline V gene data show CDR1 as LGHNA and CDR2 as YNFKEQ. V was pared by 0 bases and J by 6 bases, with 11 bases between. The CDR3 has 14 amino acids.

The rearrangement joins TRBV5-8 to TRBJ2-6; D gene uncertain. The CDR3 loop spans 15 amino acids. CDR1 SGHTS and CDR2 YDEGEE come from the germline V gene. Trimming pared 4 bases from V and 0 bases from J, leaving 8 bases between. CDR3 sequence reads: CASSLGSSGANVLTF. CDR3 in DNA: TGTGCCAGCAGCCTAGGTAGCTCTGGGGCCAACGTCCTGACTTTC.

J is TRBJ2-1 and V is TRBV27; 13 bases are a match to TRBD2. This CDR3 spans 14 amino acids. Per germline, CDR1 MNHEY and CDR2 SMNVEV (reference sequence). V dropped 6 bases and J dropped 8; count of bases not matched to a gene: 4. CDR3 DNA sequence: TGTGCCAGCAGAGGGACTAGCGGGATCTATGAGCAGTTCTTC. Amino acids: CASRGTSGIYEQFF.

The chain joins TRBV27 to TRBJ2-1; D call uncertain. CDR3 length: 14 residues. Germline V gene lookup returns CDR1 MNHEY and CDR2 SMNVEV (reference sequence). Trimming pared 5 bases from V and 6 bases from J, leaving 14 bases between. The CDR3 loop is CASSALLSPNEQFF. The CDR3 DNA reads TGTGCCAGCAGTGCCCTTCTATCCCCCAATGAGCAGTTCTTC.

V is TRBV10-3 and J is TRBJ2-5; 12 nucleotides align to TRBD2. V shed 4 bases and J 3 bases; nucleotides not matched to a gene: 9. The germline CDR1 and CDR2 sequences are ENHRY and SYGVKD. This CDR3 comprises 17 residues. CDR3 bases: TGTGCCATCAGTGCCCGACAACTAGCGGGGGGTAAAGAGACCCAGTACTTC. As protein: CAISARQLAGGKETQYF.

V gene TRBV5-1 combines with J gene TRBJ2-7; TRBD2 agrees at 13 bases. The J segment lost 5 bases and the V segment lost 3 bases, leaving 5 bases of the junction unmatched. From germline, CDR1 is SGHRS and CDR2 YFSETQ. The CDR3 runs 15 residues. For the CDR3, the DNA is TGCGCCAGCAGCTCCACCGGGACTAGCGGGAACGAGCAGTACTTC. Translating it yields CASSSTGTSGNEQYF.

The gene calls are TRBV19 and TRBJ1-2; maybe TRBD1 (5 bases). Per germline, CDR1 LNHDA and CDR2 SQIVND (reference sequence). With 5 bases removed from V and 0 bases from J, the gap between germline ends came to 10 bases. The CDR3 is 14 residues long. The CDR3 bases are TGTGCCAGTAGTGTCATGACAGCTAACTATGGCTACACCTTC. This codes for CASSVMTANYGYTF.

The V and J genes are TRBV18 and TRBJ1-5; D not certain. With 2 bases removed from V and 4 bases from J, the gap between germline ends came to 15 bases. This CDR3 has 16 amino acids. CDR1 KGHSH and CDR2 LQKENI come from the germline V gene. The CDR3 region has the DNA TGTGCCAGCTCACCAAACTCTCTTTCGGGGAATCAGCCCCAGCATTTT. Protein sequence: CASSPNSLSGNQPQHF. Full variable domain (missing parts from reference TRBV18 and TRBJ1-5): NAGVMQNPRHLVRRRGQEARLRCSPMKGHSHVYWYRQLPEEGLKFMVYLQKENIIDESGMPKERFSAEFPKEGPSILRIQQVVRGDSAAYFCASSPNSLSGNQPQHFGDGTRLSIL.

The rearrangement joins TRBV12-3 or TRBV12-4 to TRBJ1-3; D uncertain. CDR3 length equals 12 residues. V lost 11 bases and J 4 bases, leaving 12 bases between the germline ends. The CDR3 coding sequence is TGTGCCGCGCGGTTTGCAGGAAACACCATATATTTT. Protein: CAARFAGNTIYF.

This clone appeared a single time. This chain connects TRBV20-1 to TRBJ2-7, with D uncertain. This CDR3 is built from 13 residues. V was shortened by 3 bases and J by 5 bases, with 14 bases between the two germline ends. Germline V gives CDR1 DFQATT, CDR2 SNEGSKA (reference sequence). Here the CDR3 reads CSASKSVSDEQYF. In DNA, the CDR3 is TGCAGTGCTAGTAAATCAGTATCCGACGAGCAGTACTTC.

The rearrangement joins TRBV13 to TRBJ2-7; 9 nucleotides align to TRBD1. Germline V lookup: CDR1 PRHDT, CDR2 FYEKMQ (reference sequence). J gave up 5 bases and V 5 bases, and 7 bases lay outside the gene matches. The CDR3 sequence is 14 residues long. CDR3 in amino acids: CASSPGTGWNEQYF. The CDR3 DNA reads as TGTGCCAGCAGCCCGGGGACAGGGTGGAACGAGCAGTACTTC.

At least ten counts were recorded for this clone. The CDR3: CASSEQGVYTEAFF. The CDR3 nucleotides are TGTGCCAGCAGCGAACAGGGAGTGTACACTGAAGCTTTCTTT. The chain carries TRBV5-4 and TRBJ1-1; weak D call: TRBD1 (6 bases). The V end was cut by 4 bases, the J end by 3 bases, with 13 bases between. Looked up from germline, CDR1 is SGHNT and CDR2 is YYREEE (reference sequence). The CDR3 spans 14 residues.

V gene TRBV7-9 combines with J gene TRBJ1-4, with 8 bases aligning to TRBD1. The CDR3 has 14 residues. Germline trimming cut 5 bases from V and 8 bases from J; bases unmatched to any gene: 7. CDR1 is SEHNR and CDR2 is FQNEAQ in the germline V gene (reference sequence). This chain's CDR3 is CASSLGQGGEKLFF. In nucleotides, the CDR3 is TGTGCCAGCAGCCTAGGACAGGGCGGCGAAAAACTGTTTTTT. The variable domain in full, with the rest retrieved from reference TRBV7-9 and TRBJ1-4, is DTGVSQNPRHKITKRGQNVTFRCDPISEHNRLYWYRQTLGQGPEFLTYFQNEAQLEKSRLLSDRFSAERPKGSFSTLEIQRTEQGDSAMYLCASSLGQGGEKLFFGSGTQLSVL.

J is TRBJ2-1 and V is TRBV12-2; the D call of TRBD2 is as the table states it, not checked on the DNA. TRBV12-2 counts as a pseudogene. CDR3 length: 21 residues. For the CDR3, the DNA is TGTGCAAGTCGCTTTCGGGGTAGGGCTAGCGGGGGGCCTAGCTCCTACAATGAGCAGTTCTTC. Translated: CASRFRGRASGGPSSYNEQFF.

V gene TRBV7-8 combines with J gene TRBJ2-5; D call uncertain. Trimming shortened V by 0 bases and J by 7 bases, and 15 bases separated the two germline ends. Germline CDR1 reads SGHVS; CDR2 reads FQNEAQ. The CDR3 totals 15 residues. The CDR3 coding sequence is TGTGCCAGCAGCTTAGCGGTCAGAGCTACGGGGACCCAGTACTTC. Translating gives CASSLAVRATGTQYF.

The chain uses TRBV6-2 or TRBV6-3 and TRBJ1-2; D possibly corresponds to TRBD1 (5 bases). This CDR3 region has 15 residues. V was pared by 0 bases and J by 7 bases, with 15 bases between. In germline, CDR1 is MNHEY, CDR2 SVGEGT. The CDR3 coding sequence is TGTGCCAGCAGTTACTCGGGTCAGGGCAGGCTTGGCTACACCTTC. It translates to CASSYSGQGRLGYTF.

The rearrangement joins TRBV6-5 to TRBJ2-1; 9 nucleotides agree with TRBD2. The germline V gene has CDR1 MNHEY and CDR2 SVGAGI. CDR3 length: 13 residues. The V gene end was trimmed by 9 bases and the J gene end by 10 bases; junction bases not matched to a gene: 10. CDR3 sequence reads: CASADWLAGEQFF. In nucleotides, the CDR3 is TGTGCCAGTGCAGACTGGCTAGCGGGAGAGCAGTTCTTC.

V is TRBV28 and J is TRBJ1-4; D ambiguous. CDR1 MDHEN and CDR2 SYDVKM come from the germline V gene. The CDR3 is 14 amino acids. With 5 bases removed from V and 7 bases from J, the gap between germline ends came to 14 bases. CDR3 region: CASSPPSAIEKLFF. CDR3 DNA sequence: TGTGCCAGCAGTCCCCCTAGTGCCATTGAAAAACTGTTTTTT.

DNA of the CDR3: TGTGCCAGCAGTTTAGGTGGGGCCGTAAATCAGCCCCAGCATTTT. It is translated as CASSLGGAVNQPQHF. V is TRBV28 and J is TRBJ1-5; possibly TRBD1 for D (5 bases). The V end was cut by 2 bases, the J end by 4 bases, with 12 bases between. Germline V gene sequence: CDR1 MDHEN, CDR2 SYDVKM. The length of the CDR3 is 15 residues.

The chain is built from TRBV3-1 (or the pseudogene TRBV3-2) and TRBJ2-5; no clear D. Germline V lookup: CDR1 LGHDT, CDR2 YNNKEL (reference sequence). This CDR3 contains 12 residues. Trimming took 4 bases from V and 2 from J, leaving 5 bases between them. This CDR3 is CASSLYQETQYF. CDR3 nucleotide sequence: TGTGCCAGCAGCCTTTATCAAGAGACCCAGTACTTC.

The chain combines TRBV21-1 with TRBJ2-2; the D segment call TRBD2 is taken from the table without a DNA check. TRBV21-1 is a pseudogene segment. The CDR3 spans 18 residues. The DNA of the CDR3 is TGTGCCAGCCCTAGTCCTCGGCGGGGGGCCTCGAACACCGGGGAGCTGTTTTTT. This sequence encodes CASPSPRRGASNTGELFF.

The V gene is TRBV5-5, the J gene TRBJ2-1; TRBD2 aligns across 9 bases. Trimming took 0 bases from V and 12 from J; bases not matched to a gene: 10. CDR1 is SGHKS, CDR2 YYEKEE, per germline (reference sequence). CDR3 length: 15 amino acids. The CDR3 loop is CASSLVAGGPHLQFF. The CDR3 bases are TGTGCCAGCAGCTTGGTGGCGGGGGGGCCGCATTTGCAGTTCTTC.

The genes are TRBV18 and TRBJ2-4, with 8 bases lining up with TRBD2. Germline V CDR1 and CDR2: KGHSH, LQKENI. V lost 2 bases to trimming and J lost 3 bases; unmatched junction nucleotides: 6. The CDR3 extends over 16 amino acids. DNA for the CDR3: TGTGCCAGCTCACCAGCGATTAGCGGGGACAAAAACATTCAGTACTTC. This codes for CASSPAISGDKNIQYF.

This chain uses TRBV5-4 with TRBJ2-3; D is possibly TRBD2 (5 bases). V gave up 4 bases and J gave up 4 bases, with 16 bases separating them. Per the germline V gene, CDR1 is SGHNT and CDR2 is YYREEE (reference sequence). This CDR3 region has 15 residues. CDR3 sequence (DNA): TGTGCCAGCAGCCCAGCCAGCCGGGGTCCAGATACGCAGTATTTT. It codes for CASSPASRGPDTQYF.

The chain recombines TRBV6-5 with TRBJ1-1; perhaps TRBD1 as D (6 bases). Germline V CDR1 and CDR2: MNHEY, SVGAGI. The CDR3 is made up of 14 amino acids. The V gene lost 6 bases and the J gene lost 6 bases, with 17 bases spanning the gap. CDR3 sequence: CASRPDPGQSEAFF. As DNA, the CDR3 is TGTGCCAGCAGGCCCGACCCCGGACAGTCTGAAGCTTTCTTT.

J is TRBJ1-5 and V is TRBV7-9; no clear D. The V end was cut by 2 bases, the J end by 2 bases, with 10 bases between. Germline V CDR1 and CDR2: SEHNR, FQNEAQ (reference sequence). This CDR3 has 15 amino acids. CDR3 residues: CASSLSGEGNQPQHF. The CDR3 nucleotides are TGTGCCAGCAGCTTATCCGGAGAAGGCAATCAGCCCCAGCATTTT.